One T cell receptor beta chain is described in this entry. With the read ending 3 residues before the CDR3 end, the germline J gene is used to fill in that end. HPV was found by MY09/MY11 PCR and dot-blot genotyping. Some clones are missing from TCRdb's copy, which holds only in-frame ones; the method was immunoSEQ multiplex PCR. This sample contains 30,000 to 45,000 clones. This sample is drawn from a study of T cells in women clearing cervical HPV infection. The wider study: Cases' blood sampling followed lesion detection by median roughly 150 days (90 to 200).

The CDR3 is made up of 13 amino acids. The V and J ends lost 3 bases and 8 bases respectively, with 10 bases between them. Germline V gene lookup returns CDR1 KGHSH and CDR2 LQKENI. Sequencing input: blood buffy coat. The chain combines TRBV18 with TRBJ1-4; weak D call: TRBD1 (5 bases). This clonotype was obtained from a woman aged 18-69 years with a cervical HPV16 infection that either progressed to CIN3+ or cleared (not recorded which). CDR3 bases read: TGTGCCAGCTCACCCAGGGTTCAGGAAAAA. This sequence encodes CASSPRVQEK. The entire CDR3 is CASSPRVQEKLFF.